The sequence of this T cell receptor (beta chain) was determined in a study of blood T cell repertoires in COVID-19. Looking at the study overall: T cells, B-cell-depleted T cells, or PBMCs provided the cDNA or gDNA that served as material.

TCRdb keeps only in-frame clones here, not all; method: immunoSEQ multiplex PCR. The table shows about 180,000 clones, with around 83% occurring only once. Looked up from germline, CDR1 is MGHRA and CDR2 is YSYEKL. This CDR3 comprises 16 residues. V dropped 5 bases and J dropped 3; count of bases not matched to a gene: 9. This clone has just a few counts. The chain uses TRBV4-1 and TRBJ2-3; 9 bases agree with TRBD2. The material sequenced was peripheral blood. The TCR was taken from a woman aged 25 to 39 with active or convalescent COVID-19. The CDR3 reads CASSIPVAGETDTQYF. The CDR3 coding sequence is TGCGCCAGCAGCATCCCAGTAGCGGGAGAGACAGATACGCAGTATTTT.